This T cell receptor (beta chain) was sequenced in a study of blood T cell repertoires in COVID-19. Generated by immunoSEQ multiplex PCR, the TCRdb table keeps only in-frame clones and is missing some. Among some 220,000 clones listed, roughly 80% were seen once. Individuals drawn from 20 to 25 US areas were roughly 18 to 95 years old. This TCR derives from a woman in her forties with acute COVID-19. Sequenced input: PBMCs or T cells enriched from blood (not recorded which).

CDR3 in DNA: TGTGCCAGCAGCCAAGGGGGCGGTCTCGGCACAGATACGCAGTATTTT. Translated: CASSQGGGLGTDTQYF. This rearrangement joins TRBV4-2 to TRBJ2-3; a weak D match, TRBD1 (5 bases). The CDR3 runs 16 residues. Trimming took off 1 base at V and 1 base at J, with 12 bases between the two ends. Germline V gene data show CDR1 as LGHNA and CDR2 as YNFKEQ.